A single sample is the source of the 29 T cell receptor beta chains below, sequenced in a study of cytomegalovirus exposure and HLA in healthy donors. Researchers ran the PCR with 60 Vbeta and 13 Jbeta primers. Using immunoSEQ multiplex PCR, the repertoire was profiled, and TCRdb retains in-frame clones only, with some absent. Of around 150,000 clones in the sample, 73% were seen once. The sequencing input was PBMCs. All receptors come from a human donor in good health.

The V and J genes are TRBV6-1 and TRBJ2-7; D is unresolved. Trimming took 6 bases from V and 4 from J, leaving 16 bases between them. In germline, CDR1 is MNHNS, CDR2 SASEGT. The length of the CDR3 is 14 residues. The CDR3: CASSAAGISYEQYF. For the CDR3, the DNA is TGTGCCAGCAGCGCAGCAGGTATTTCTTACGAGCAGTACTTC.

The chain has TRBV6-5 and TRBJ2-2; D is undetermined. Germline CDR1 is MNHEY and CDR2 is SVGAGI. V was trimmed by 0 bases and J by 10 bases, leaving 3 bases between them. The CDR3 runs to 11 residues. CDR3 in amino acids: CASSYSQELFF. CDR3 coding DNA: TGTGCCAGCAGTTACTCCCAGGAGCTGTTTTTT.

V usage is TRBV10-3 and J usage is TRBJ2-1; TRBD1 agrees at 7 bases. The CDR3 is made up of 12 amino acids. V lost 8 bases to trimming and J lost 7 bases; unmatched junction nucleotides: 5. Germline V CDR1 and CDR2: ENHRY, SYGVKD. CDR3 amino acids: CAIGSGGNEQFF. CDR3 nucleotide sequence: TGTGCCATCGGATCAGGGGGAAATGAGCAGTTCTTC.

The chain links TRBV5-1 to TRBJ1-2; D is unresolved. Trimming removed 0 bases at V and 7 bases at J, with 7 bases between. This CDR3 has 12 amino acids. Germline-derived CDR1 and CDR2 are SGHRS and YFSETQ. The CDR3 region has the DNA TGCGCCAGCAGCTTGGACGGGAGTGGCTACACCTTC. Residues: CASSLDGSGYTF.

The chain employs TRBV5-4 and TRBJ1-2; D ambiguous. The germline V gene encodes CDR1 SGHNT and CDR2 YYREEE (reference sequence). The CDR3 is 13 amino acids. Trimming stripped 0 bases from V and 0 bases from J, with 3 bases between. The DNA of the CDR3 is TGTGCCAGCAGCTTGGCCACTAACTATGGCTACACCTTC. Amino acids: CASSLATNYGYTF.

Note on this clone: At one end, the junction sequence differs from germline, possibly due to a read error. The chain is built from TRBV7-9 and TRBJ2-7; D remains unclear. This CDR3 is built from 12 residues. Germline assignment: CDR1 SEHNR and CDR2 FQNEAQ (reference sequence). The CDR3 nucleotides are TGTTCCAGCAGCCCAGATACCTACGAGCAGTACTTC. Its translation is CSSSPDTYEQYF.

V gene TRBV5-1 combines with J gene TRBJ2-7, with 11 positions matching TRBD1. Germline loops: CDR1 SGHRS, CDR2 YFSETQ. The CDR3 contains 14 residues. Trimming removed 8 bases from V and 2 bases from J; junction bases left unmatched: 6. CDR3 nucleotides: TGCGCCAGTTTCCCGGGACAGGGGGCCTACGAGCAGTACTTC. It yields the protein CASFPGQGAYEQYF.

J is TRBJ2-6 and V is TRBV9; D possibly corresponds to TRBD2 (5 bases). The CDR3 is 16 amino acids. Trimming took off 2 bases at V and 0 bases at J, with 9 bases between the two ends. Germline CDR1 and CDR2: SGDLS and YYNGEE. The CDR3 coding sequence is TGTGCCAGCAGCGTGCCACGGGGCTCTGGGGCCAACGTCCTGACTTTC. Its translation is CASSVPRGSGANVLTF.

The CDR3 bases are TGTGCCAGCTCACGACAGGGCTTGGACACTGAAGCTTTCTTT. Its translation: CASSRQGLDTEAFF. This chain connects TRBV18 to TRBJ1-1; 7 bases match TRBD1. CDR1 is KGHSH, CDR2 LQKENI, per germline. V dropped 4 bases and J dropped 3; count of bases not matched to a gene: 5. The CDR3 contains 14 residues.

This clone was counted between two and nine times. J is TRBJ1-1 and V is TRBV5-4; 10 bases map to TRBD1. Germline CDR1 and CDR2: SGHNT and YYREEE (reference sequence). The trim removed 4 bases at V and 1 base at J, leaving 4 bases unmatched. The CDR3 loop spans 15 amino acids. CDR3 in amino acids: CASSPTGGANTEAFF. The DNA of the CDR3 is TGTGCCAGCAGCCCGACAGGGGGCGCGAACACTGAAGCTTTCTTT.

This clone was detected only a few times. The CDR3, as DNA: TGTGCCAGCAGCTGGTTCGGGACAGGGAACACTGAAGCTTTCTTT. Translating it yields CASSWFGTGNTEAFF. V usage is TRBV5-6 and J usage is TRBJ1-1; 8 bases are a match to TRBD1. This CDR3 has 15 amino acids. Germline CDR1 is SGHDT and CDR2 is YYEEEE. The junction had 5 bases not matched to a gene; V was cut back by 3 bases and J by 1 base.

The chain has TRBV4-1 and TRBJ2-3; 8 bases are a match to TRBD2. Germline-derived CDR1 and CDR2 are MGHRA and YSYEKL. The V gene end was trimmed by 5 bases and the J gene end by 2 bases; junction bases not matched to a gene: 12. This CDR3 region has 17 residues. In DNA form, the CDR3 reads TGCGCCAGCAGCGGCCGTCTCTGGCGGGGGGCCACAGATACGCAGTATTTT. The encoded protein is CASSGRLWRGATDTQYF.

This clone showed up just a few times. The V and J genes are TRBV5-4 and TRBJ1-1, with D perhaps TRBD1 (5 bases). Between the trimmed V and J ends, which lost 1 base and 1 base, there was a span of 5 bases. Germline loops: CDR1 SGHNT, CDR2 YYREEE (reference sequence). The CDR3 consists of 13 residues. CDR3: CASSLRGNTEAFF. The CDR3 DNA is TGTGCCAGCAGCTTGAGGGGGAACACTGAAGCTTTCTTT.

The V and J genes are TRBV27 and TRBJ1-6; D is ambiguous. V gave up 9 bases and J gave up 0 bases, with 9 bases separating them. The germline V gene encodes CDR1 MNHEY and CDR2 SMNVEV (reference sequence). The CDR3 is 14 amino acids. The CDR3 coding sequence is TGTGCCAGTAAATGGAGCTCCTATAATTCACCCCTCCACTTT. Its protein product is CASKWSSYNSPLHF.

The chain recombines TRBV15 with TRBJ2-7, with 7 bases aligning to TRBD1. V trimming: 1 base; J trimming: 0 bases; junction bases outside the gene matches: 3. This CDR3 region has 15 residues. Per the germline V gene, CDR1 is LNHNV and CDR2 is YYDKDF (reference sequence). CDR3 residues: CATSRAGQVSYEQYF. The CDR3 coding sequence is TGTGCCACCAGCAGAGCCGGACAGGTCTCCTACGAGCAGTACTTC.

The chain has TRBV7-6 and TRBJ1-4; 11 bases match TRBD1. CDR3 size: 17 residues. V trimming: 3 bases; J trimming: 5 bases; junction bases outside the gene matches: 8. CDR1 is SGHVS and CDR2 is FNYEAQ in the germline V gene. In DNA form, the CDR3 reads TGTGCCAGCAGCTTGGGGACAGGGGGTTTATCGAATGAAAAACTGTTTTTT. It is translated as CASSLGTGGLSNEKLFF.

This clone showed up just once. V and J are TRBV7-9 and TRBJ1-1; D gene ambiguous. Germline assignment: CDR1 SEHNR and CDR2 FQNEAQ (reference sequence). V lost 2 bases and J 1 base, leaving 11 bases between the germline ends. This CDR3 spans 15 amino acids. The CDR3 DNA is TGTGCCAGCAGCTTACTTAGTGTCGGGAACACTGAAGCTTTCTTT. As protein: CASSLLSVGNTEAFF.

The chain is built from TRBV5-1 and TRBJ2-5; perhaps TRBD2 as D (6 bases). Germline V CDR1 and CDR2: SGHRS, YFSETQ. Trimming stripped 7 bases from V and 5 bases from J, with 18 bases between. The CDR3 length is 14 residues. The CDR3 nucleotides are TGCGCCAGCTCCGCGGGGAATGTTGGGGAGACCCAGTACTTC. Its translation is CASSAGNVGETQYF.

This chain connects TRBV28 to TRBJ2-3; 8 positions match TRBD2. Losses at the gene ends were 2 bases for V and 0 bases for J; bases not matched to a gene: 10. Germline V gene data show CDR1 as MDHEN and CDR2 as SYDVKM. The CDR3 contains 18 residues. CDR3 in DNA: TGTGCCAGCAGTTTAGAGTCTTTAGCGGGGACTAGCACAGATACGCAGTATTTT. This translates into CASSLESLAGTSTDTQYF.

The chain joins TRBV6-1 to TRBJ1-2; possible D gene TRBD1, 5 bases. The CDR3 is 14 residues long. CDR1 MNHNS and CDR2 SASEGT come from the germline V gene. V shed 7 bases and J shed 8 bases, with 20 bases lying between them. The chain's CDR3 is CASTQGRGEGGYTF. The CDR3 region has the DNA TGTGCCAGCACCCAAGGCCGGGGGGAAGGAGGCTACACCTTC.

The rearrangement links TRBV4-1 to TRBJ2-1, with 9 positions matching TRBD2. The V segment lost 1 base and the J segment 9 bases; nucleotides outside the gene matches: 13. Germline V gives CDR1 MGHRA, CDR2 YSYEKL. This CDR3 region has 17 residues. DNA for the CDR3: TGCGCCAGCAGCCAAGCCCTGGTGGGCGGGAGGGCCCGTGAGCAGTTCTTC. Its protein is CASSQALVGGRAREQFF.

The chain combines TRBV6-5 with TRBJ1-3; 7 nucleotides align to TRBD1. The CDR3 has 15 residues. The ends lost 2 bases at V and 0 bases at J; junction bases unmatched: 1. Germline V gene sequence: CDR1 MNHEY, CDR2 SVGAGI. CDR3 sequence: CASSYRGRSGNTIYF. CDR3 DNA sequence: TGTGCCAGCAGTTACAGGGGGCGCTCTGGAAACACCATATATTTT.

This rearrangement joins TRBV20-1 to TRBJ2-1; a weak D match, TRBD2 (6 bases). The CDR3 totals 11 residues. Trimming pared 8 bases from V and 3 bases from J, leaving 8 bases between. In germline, CDR1 is DFQATT, CDR2 SNEGSKA (reference sequence). The DNA for the CDR3 is TGCAGTTGGACTATCTACAATGAGCAGTTCTTC. It yields the protein CSWTIYNEQFF.

As to this clone: Other DNA sequences within the sample encode an identical CDR3. The chain links TRBV2 to TRBJ2-5; 9 nucleotides align to TRBD2. Per germline, CDR1 SNHLY and CDR2 FYNNEI. V lost 6 bases, J lost 5 bases, and 7 bases stayed unmatched. The CDR3 covers 14 residues. CDR3 sequence reads: CASSPRGGMETQYF. In nucleotides, the CDR3 is TGTGCCAGCAGCCCGCGGGGGGGCATGGAGACCCAGTACTTC.

The genes are TRBV19 and TRBJ1-2; 7 bases agree with TRBD1. Trimming removed 7 bases from V and 1 base from J; junction bases left unmatched: 12. Germline V gene sequence: CDR1 LNHDA, CDR2 SQIVND (reference sequence). The CDR3 spans 16 residues. Written as DNA, the CDR3 is TGTGCCAGTACCCACCCGGGACAGACTTTTAACTATGGCTACACCTTC. Residues: CASTHPGQTFNYGYTF. Full variable domain (outside the CDR3, taken from reference TRBV19 and TRBJ1-2): DGGITQSPKYLFRKEGQNVTLSCEQNLNHDAMYWYRQDPGQGLRLIYYSQIVNDFQKGDIAEGYSVSREKKESFPLTVTSAQKNPTAFYLCASTHPGQTFNYGYTFGSGTRLTVV.

V and J are TRBV30 and TRBJ2-5, with 11 nucleotides matching TRBD2. CDR3 length: 15 residues. The germline CDR1 and CDR2 sequences are GTSNPN and SVGIG (reference sequence). Germline trimming cut 4 bases from V and 5 bases from J; bases unmatched to any gene: 9. CDR3 coding DNA: TGTGCCTGGACATTAGCGGGAGGGAATCGGGAGACCCAGTACTTC. It specifies CAWTLAGGNRETQYF.

This clone was seen only once. This chain joins TRBV9 and TRBJ2-5; 7 bases match TRBD2. The CDR3 sequence is 14 residues long. Germline V lookup: CDR1 SGDLS, CDR2 YYNGEE. V shed 3 bases and J 5 bases; nucleotides not matched to a gene: 7. The CDR3 spells CASSGGTTAETQYF. CDR3 sequence (DNA): TGTGCCAGCAGCGGGGGGACTACGGCGGAGACCCAGTACTTC.

The chain has TRBV15 and TRBJ2-1; possibly TRBD1 for D (6 bases). CDR3 length equals 14 residues. Trimming took off 3 bases at V and 8 bases at J, with 14 bases between the two ends. The germline V gene encodes CDR1 LNHNV and CDR2 YYDKDF (reference sequence). The chain's CDR3 is CATSSSVGAYEQFF. DNA for the CDR3: TGTGCCACCAGCAGCTCCGTGGGGGCATATGAGCAGTTCTTC.

The chain links TRBV11-2 to TRBJ2-7, with D unresolved. The CDR3 contains 14 residues. V was trimmed by 1 base and J by 5 bases, leaving 12 bases between them. Germline V gene sequence: CDR1 SGHAT, CDR2 FQNNGV. CDR3 protein: CASSLVPRANEQYF. The CDR3 coding sequence is TGTGCCAGCAGCTTAGTGCCCCGAGCGAACGAGCAGTACTTC.